This TCR beta chain derives from a study of T cell changes during pregnancy in multiple sclerosis. Repertoires were generated with immunoSEQ multiplex PCR, while TCRdb's copy carries only in-frame clones and drops some. This sample has some 29,000 clones; around nine tenths occur once, and the top ten carry about 6.3%. This TCR derives from a female donor with multiple sclerosis, enrolled in a pregnancy study. The sample here was CD8+ T cells from peripheral blood mononuclear cells, taken before pregnancy.

CDR3 loop: CASSDSVRTGIYGYTF. The CDR3 DNA is TGTGCCAGCAGTGATAGCGTTCGGACAGGGATCTATGGCTACACCTTC. The V call is TRBV6-4, the J call TRBJ1-2, with 8 bases matching TRBD1. V trimming: 3 bases; J trimming: 4 bases; junction bases outside the gene matches: 10. This CDR3 contains 16 residues. Germline assignment: CDR1 MRHNA and CDR2 SNTAGT.